The next 32 T cell receptor beta chains were all read from a single sample in a study of liver allograft versus peripheral blood T cells. Study summary: Recipients' peripheral blood T cell receptor repertoires were compared with those in transplanted livers.

TCRdb processed the reads anew with MiXCR; each CDR3 protein has one entry. This sample carries fewer than 11,000 distinct CDR3 sequences, 15% to 20% of them seen once, and the ten largest clones take about 1.7%. These TCRs come from a human patient who had a liver transplant. The graft donor may account for some of the T cells.

In the case of this clonotype: This may stem from a read error, because a much larger clone lies one nucleotide away. The chain recombines TRBV6-1 with TRBJ1-2, with a tentative D call TRBD1 (6 bases). V lost 3 bases to trimming and J lost 10 bases, with 15 bases between them. The CDR3 consists of 13 residues. From germline, CDR1 is MNHNS and CDR2 SASEGT. In DNA, the CDR3 is TGTGCCAGCAGTGAGACTTCAGGGGTAGACTACACCTTC. Translation gives CASSETSGVDYTF.

This clonotype showed up just a few times. This chain joins TRBV5-6 and TRBJ2-2, with D unresolved. CDR3 length equals 14 residues. V was cut by 0 bases and J by 6 bases, with 9 bases left in between. Germline loops: CDR1 SGHDT, CDR2 YYEEEE. The DNA for the CDR3 is TGTGCCAGCAGCTTGGGTCAAATTGCCGGGGAGCTGTTTTTT. Translating gives CASSLGQIAGELFF. Filled out from reference TRBV5-6 and TRBJ2-2, the complete variable domain reads DAGVTQSPTHLIKTRGQQVTLRCSPKSGHDTVSWYQQALGQGPQFIFQYYEEEERQRGNFPDRFSGHQFPNYSSELNVNALLLGDSALYLCASSLGQIAGELFFGEGSRLTVL.

This clonotype is medium-sized by share. V gene TRBV28 combines with J gene TRBJ2-7; unclear D gene. This CDR3 is built from 12 residues. Germline V CDR1 and CDR2: MDHEN, SYDVKM. Trimming removed 6 bases from V and 2 bases from J, with 8 bases in between. The CDR3 DNA reads TGTGCCAGCAGGGTACAGCCCTACGAGCAGTACTTC. This codes for CASRVQPYEQYF.

Judged by abundance, this clonotype is medium-sized (0.01 to 0.1%). This rearrangement joins TRBV27 to TRBJ1-2, with 8 positions matching TRBD1. Germline CDR1 and CDR2: MNHEY and SMNVEV (reference sequence). V lost 9 bases to trimming and J lost 4 bases; unmatched junction nucleotides: 7. The CDR3 totals 13 residues. The CDR3 is CASSDRESYGYTF. For the CDR3, the DNA is TGTGCCAGTTCGGACAGGGAGAGCTATGGCTACACCTTC.

This clonotype has more than one count but fewer than ten. V usage is TRBV12-3 or TRBV12-4 and J usage is TRBJ1-2; TRBD1 aligns across 7 bases. V was clipped by 5 bases and J by 2 bases; unmatched bases: 2. The CDR3 covers 13 residues. The CDR3 loop is CASSPTGNYGYTF. As DNA, the CDR3 is TGTGCCAGCAGTCCGACAGGGAACTATGGCTACACCTTC.

V is TRBV7-2 and J is TRBJ1-2; D not certain. Between the trimmed V and J ends, which lost 4 bases and 9 bases, there was a span of 12 bases. CDR3 length equals 12 residues. In germline, CDR1 is SGHTA, CDR2 FQGNSA. For the CDR3, the DNA is TGTGCCAGCAGCTCGTACCGGGGAAGCTACACCTTC. This sequence encodes CASSSYRGSYTF.

In its sample, this clonotype is medium-sized. The chain is built from TRBV12-3 or TRBV12-4 and TRBJ2-1; possibly TRBD1 or TRBD2 for D (5 bases each). This CDR3 region has 19 residues. V dropped 5 bases and J dropped 9 bases, with 32 bases sitting between them. CDR3 residues: CASSRGTKGTGREGGEQFF. The CDR3 bases are TGTGCCAGCAGTAGGGGCACAAAGGGGACGGGCCGTGAGGGTGGTGAGCAGTTCTTC.

This clonotype is labeled as medium-sized. The chain employs TRBV24-1 and TRBJ2-3; 11 bases fit TRBD1. The CDR3 sequence is 16 residues long. Trimming cost V 3 bases and J 5 bases; bases outside gene matches: 6. Germline loops: CDR1 KGHDR, CDR2 SFDVKD. CDR3 loop: CATSDPPGQGEDTQYF. DNA of the CDR3: TGTGCCACCAGTGATCCGCCGGGACAGGGGGAAGATACGCAGTATTTT.

This chain links TRBV9 with TRBJ2-7; TRBD1 matches at 9 bases. Germline V gives CDR1 SGDLS, CDR2 YYNGEE. CDR3 size: 13 residues. V was clipped by 3 bases and J by 5 bases; unmatched bases: 3. The CDR3: CASSATGGHEQYF. The CDR3, as DNA: TGTGCCAGCAGCGCCACAGGGGGCCACGAGCAGTACTTC.

The J gene is TRBJ2-5, the V gene TRBV27; TRBD1 might be the D (5 bases). CDR3 size: 13 residues. The germline V gene encodes CDR1 MNHEY and CDR2 SMNVEV (reference sequence). V gave up 5 bases and J gave up 9 bases, with 16 bases separating them. This CDR3 is CASSPIVDSSQYF. In DNA form, the CDR3 reads TGTGCCAGCAGTCCTATAGTAGACAGTTCCCAGTACTTC.

The chain has TRBV5-6 and TRBJ1-4, with D uncertain. CDR1 is SGHDT, CDR2 YYEEEE, per germline. The germline V and J ends were trimmed by 2 bases and 8 bases, with 16 bases remaining between them. The CDR3 is 15 residues long. The CDR3 DNA reads TGTGCCAGCAGCTTATCAGGAAGACCCCGAGAAAAACTGTTTTTT. Its translation is CASSLSGRPREKLFF. The full variable domain, its missing parts supplied by reference TRBV5-6 and TRBJ1-4, is DAGVTQSPTHLIKTRGQQVTLRCSPKSGHDTVSWYQQALGQGPQFIFQYYEEEERQRGNFPDRFSGHQFPNYSSELNVNALLLGDSALYLCASSLSGRPREKLFFGSGTQLSVL.

The V gene is TRBV5-6, the J gene TRBJ2-7; the D gene is possibly TRBD1 (6 bases). V was cut by 4 bases and J by 1 base, with 9 bases left in between. The length of the CDR3 is 13 residues. Germline V CDR1 and CDR2: SGHDT, YYEEEE. CDR3 protein: CASSQQGSYEQYF. In DNA, the CDR3 is TGTGCCAGCAGCCAACAGGGTTCCTACGAGCAGTACTTC. Combining the CDR3 with reference TRBV5-6 and TRBJ2-7 gives the whole variable domain DAGVTQSPTHLIKTRGQQVTLRCSPKSGHDTVSWYQQALGQGPQFIFQYYEEEERQRGNFPDRFSGHQFPNYSSELNVNALLLGDSALYLCASSQQGSYEQYFGPGTRLTVT.

This clonotype qualifies as medium-sized (0.01 to 0.1%). The chain joins TRBV18 to TRBJ1-1; no reliable D call. Trimming took 3 bases from V and 2 from J, leaving 13 bases between them. The germline V gene encodes CDR1 KGHSH and CDR2 LQKENI. The CDR3 has 15 residues. CDR3 residues: CASSPSTTGNTEAFF. Here the CDR3 DNA reads TGTGCCAGCTCACCTTCTACGACGGGAAACACTGAAGCTTTCTTT.

By proportion, this clonotype is medium-sized. The J gene is TRBJ1-4, the V gene TRBV6-1; 8 nucleotides align to TRBD1. The CDR3 loop spans 14 amino acids. J gave up 8 bases and V 2 bases, and 4 bases lay outside the gene matches. CDR1 is MNHNS and CDR2 is SASEGT in the germline V gene. The CDR3 coding sequence is TGTGCCAGCAGTGAACCGAGACAGGGGGAAAAACTGTTTTTT. Encoded protein: CASSEPRQGEKLFF.

This clonotype is classed as medium-sized (0.01 to 0.1%). The gene calls are TRBV29-1 and TRBJ1-2, with TRBD1 as a possible D gene (5 bases). The germline CDR1 and CDR2 sequences are SQVTM and ANQGSEA. This CDR3 contains 13 residues. Trimming cost V 4 bases and J 1 base, with 10 bases left between them. The CDR3 coding sequence is TGCAGCGTTGGGGACGGAGGTAACTATGGCTACACCTTC. Protein product: CSVGDGGNYGYTF.

Sample share makes this clonotype medium-sized. The chain combines TRBV6-5 with TRBJ2-2; 8 bases match TRBD2. The CDR3 is 16 residues long. Germline loops: CDR1 MNHEY, CDR2 SVGAGI. Trimming cost V 2 bases and J 7 bases; bases outside gene matches: 9. This chain's CDR3 is CASSYESGGFIGELFF. The CDR3 DNA reads as TGTGCCAGCAGTTACGAAAGCGGGGGTTTTATCGGGGAGCTGTTTTTT.

By share, this clonotype counts as medium-sized. This chain joins TRBV6-6 and TRBJ2-3; unclear D gene. This CDR3 has 12 amino acids. Germline CDR1 and CDR2: MNHNY and SVGAGI (reference sequence). The V gene lost 0 bases and the J gene lost 5 bases, with 3 bases spanning the gap. The CDR3 loop reads CASSYSRDTQYF. Written as DNA, the CDR3 is TGTGCCAGCAGTTACTCGAGAGATACGCAGTATTTT.

The chain couples TRBV20-1 to TRBJ1-1; tentatively, D is TRBD1 (6 bases). Trimming pared 5 bases from V and 3 bases from J, leaving 13 bases between. The CDR3 totals 13 residues. CDR1 is DFQATT and CDR2 is SNEGSKA in the germline V gene (reference sequence). CDR3 residues: CSALKQGDTEAFF. CDR3 DNA sequence: TGCAGTGCTCTCAAACAGGGCGACACTGAAGCTTTCTTT.

This clonotype was counted between two and nine times. The chain recombines TRBV20-1 with TRBJ2-1; perhaps TRBD2 as D (7 bases). The CDR3 runs to 17 residues. Deletions cut 4 bases from V and 0 bases from J, with 19 bases between. Germline-derived CDR1 and CDR2 are DFQATT and SNEGSKA (reference sequence). The CDR3 nucleotides are TGCAGTGCTACCGTGGCGGGGGCCATCAGCTCCTACAATGAGCAGTTCTTC. Amino acid sequence: CSATVAGAISSYNEQFF.

Many counts were recorded for this clonotype. This sequence joins TRBV30 and TRBJ2-5; 16 positions match TRBD2. The CDR3 spans 16 residues. Germline values: CDR1 GTSNPN, CDR2 SVGIG (reference sequence). J gave up 5 bases and V 3 bases, and 6 bases lay outside the gene matches. CDR3 nucleotides: TGTGCCTGGAGCCGTGGGACTAGCGGGAGGGGGGAGACCCAGTACTTC. Encoded protein: CAWSRGTSGRGETQYF.

This clonotype was seen many times. The rearrangement links TRBV10-3 to TRBJ2-7, with D possibly matching TRBD1 (7 bases). CDR1 ENHRY and CDR2 SYGVKD come from the germline V gene. The CDR3 runs 13 residues. Trimming removed 8 bases from V and 5 bases from J, with 16 bases in between. CDR3 sequence reads: CAIRNQGGNEQYF. In DNA form, the CDR3 reads TGTGCCATCCGTAATCAGGGGGGAAACGAGCAGTACTTC.

As concerns this clonotype: A much larger clone differs by one base, so this may be a read error. The genes are TRBV12-3 or TRBV12-4 and TRBJ1-1; TRBD1 might be the D (5 bases). The CDR3 is 14 amino acids. V was trimmed by 6 bases and J by 5 bases, leaving 16 bases between them. The CDR3 protein is CASRKGRGRTEAFF. CDR3 DNA: TGTGCCAGCAGGAAAGGACGGGGCCGGACTGAAGCTTTCTTT.

V usage is TRBV19 and J usage is TRBJ1-4; D is unclear. Trimming shortened V by 4 bases and J by 7 bases, and 10 bases separated the two germline ends. The germline V gene has CDR1 LNHDA and CDR2 SQIVND (reference sequence). The CDR3 sequence is 13 residues long. The CDR3 DNA is TGTGCCAGTAGTACCACGGGAGTTGAAAAACTGTTTTTT. Translated: CASSTTGVEKLFF.

In this sample, this clonotype turned up a few times. The chain employs TRBV7-9 and TRBJ2-3; a possible D gene is TRBD2 (5 bases). The CDR3 runs to 13 residues. V dropped 0 bases and J dropped 6 bases, with 7 bases sitting between them. Looked up from germline, CDR1 is SEHNR and CDR2 is FQNEAQ (reference sequence). CDR3 residues: CASSLAGADTQYF. The CDR3 DNA is TGTGCCAGCAGCTTAGCGGGAGCGGATACGCAGTATTTT.

The rearrangement uses TRBV20-1 and TRBJ2-5, with 7 nucleotides matching TRBD1. Germline loops: CDR1 DFQATT, CDR2 SNEGSKA (reference sequence). The V gene end was trimmed by 0 bases and the J gene end by 5 bases; junction bases not matched to a gene: 9. The CDR3 contains 15 residues. The DNA of the CDR3 is TGCAGTGCTAGAGATTTCAACAGGGGTGGGGAGACCCAGTACTTC. It specifies CSARDFNRGGETQYF.

The table lists this clonotype with a few counts. CDR3 coding DNA: TGTGCCAGCAGCTTAGTTCCGGTGGATACGCAGTATTTT. This codes for CASSLVPVDTQYF. The chain has TRBV11-2 and TRBJ2-3; no reliable D call. Germline V gives CDR1 SGHAT, CDR2 FQNNGV. This CDR3 is 13 amino acids long. The V gene lost 1 base and the J gene lost 6 bases, with 8 bases spanning the gap.

Sample share makes this clonotype medium-sized (0.01 to 0.1%). The chain employs TRBV18 and TRBJ2-1; 13 nucleotides match TRBD2. The CDR3 covers 15 residues. With 3 bases clipped from V and 7 bases from J, the junction kept 3 bases outside the gene matches. Germline CDR1 is KGHSH and CDR2 is LQKENI. The CDR3: CASSPTSGGANEQFF. The CDR3 DNA sequence: TGTGCCAGCTCACCTACTAGCGGGGGGGCTAATGAGCAGTTCTTC.

By sample fraction, this clonotype is medium-sized. The chain recombines TRBV28 with TRBJ2-7; D perhaps matches TRBD1 (5 bases). V was pared by 6 bases and J by 2 bases, with 11 bases between. There are 13 residues in the CDR3. Germline lookup yields CDR1 MDHEN and CDR2 SYDVKM. CDR3 sequence: CASSSGQTYEQYF. CDR3 bases: TGTGCCAGCAGCTCTGGACAAACCTACGAGCAGTACTTC.

This clonotype was found once. A much larger clone sits a single nucleotide away, making a read error possible. The chain links TRBV6-6 to TRBJ2-5; weak D call: TRBD1 (6 bases). The CDR3 sequence is 14 residues long. Germline V gene data show CDR1 as MNHNY and CDR2 as SVGAGI (reference sequence). CDR3 nucleotide sequence: TGTGCCAGCCAAACAGGGTTCAGCCAAGAGACCCAGAACTTC. Its protein product is CASQTGFSQETQNF.

By its share, this clonotype is medium-sized. This CDR3 reads CASKGTGTVYGYTF. CDR3 sequence (DNA): TGTGCCAGTAAGGGAACCGGGACAGTCTATGGCTACACCTTC. The rearrangement uses TRBV19 and TRBJ1-2, with 7 positions matching TRBD1. V was pared by 7 bases and J by 4 bases, with 9 bases of the junction left unmatched. Germline V gives CDR1 LNHDA, CDR2 SQIVND (reference sequence). The CDR3 sequence is 14 residues long.

This clonotype is medium-sized in the sample. The CDR3 DNA sequence: TGTGCCAGTAGGCAAACTGCTCTGGTCGTAGGGCAGTTCTTC. Residues: CASRQTALVVGQFF. This chain uses TRBV19 with TRBJ2-1; D is uncertain. The CDR3 is 14 residues long. Germline V CDR1 and CDR2: LNHDA, SQIVND (reference sequence). V was cut by 6 bases and J by 12 bases, with 21 bases left in between.

The gene calls are TRBV28 and TRBJ1-5; TRBD1 is a possible D gene (6 bases). The CDR3 has 14 residues. Trimming left V 7 bases short and J 7 bases short, with 17 bases between. CDR1 and CDR2 from the germline V gene are MDHEN and SYDVKM. CDR3 in amino acids: CASTRPGEYQPQHF. As DNA, the CDR3 is TGTGCCAGCACGAGGCCAGGGGAGTACCAGCCCCAGCATTTT.